This T cell receptor beta chain is drawn from a study of T cells in Graves' hyperthyroidism and ophthalmopathy. Study outcomes and limitations: Blood held most thyroid clonotypes expanded above 0.001 frequency.

Using RNA transcripts as the source, TCR beta CDR3 regions were amplified. First-round RT-PCR with HTBI primers amplified the TCR CDR3 region. From the multiplex PCR reads, TCRdb called clonotypes with MiXCR, one entry per CDR3 protein. This sample has 700,000 or so distinct CDR3 sequences; about 17% occur once, and the top ten carry 8.4%. V was clipped by 6 bases and J by 2 bases, with 13 bases between them. Germline CDR1 SNHLY, CDR2 FYNNEI. The CDR3 runs to 14 residues. This clonotype was counted ten times or more. The antigen remains undetermined. The chain carries TRBV2 and TRBJ1-2, with D perhaps TRBD1 (5 bases). Sequenced input: blood. This receptor was identified in a man younger than 35 with Graves' hyperthyroidism. This chain's CDR3 is CASRPGTGNYGYTF. CDR3 coding DNA: TGTGCCAGCAGGCCCGGGACCGGAAACTATGGCTACACCTTC.